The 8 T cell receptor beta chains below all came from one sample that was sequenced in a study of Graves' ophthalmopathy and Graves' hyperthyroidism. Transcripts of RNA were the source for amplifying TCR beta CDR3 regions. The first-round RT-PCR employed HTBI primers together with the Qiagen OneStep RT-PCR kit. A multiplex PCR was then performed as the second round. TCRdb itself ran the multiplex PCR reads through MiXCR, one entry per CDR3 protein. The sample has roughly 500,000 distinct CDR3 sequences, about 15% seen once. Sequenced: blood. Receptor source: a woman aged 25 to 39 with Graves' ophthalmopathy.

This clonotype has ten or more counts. The CDR3 nucleotides are TGTGCCAGCAGGATTGGCATTTACACTGAAGCTTTCTTT. Translating gives CASRIGIYTEAFF. The V and J genes are TRBV6-1 and TRBJ1-1, with D hard to call. Trimming cost V 6 bases and J 3 bases, with 11 bases left between them. The CDR3 loop spans 13 amino acids. The germline gives CDR1 MNHNS, CDR2 SASEGT.

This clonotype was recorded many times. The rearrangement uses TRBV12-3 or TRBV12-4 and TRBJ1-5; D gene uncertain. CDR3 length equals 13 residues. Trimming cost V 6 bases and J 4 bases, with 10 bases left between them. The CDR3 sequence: CASRDGVNQPQHF. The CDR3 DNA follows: TGTGCCAGCAGGGACGGAGTAAATCAGCCCCAGCATTTT.

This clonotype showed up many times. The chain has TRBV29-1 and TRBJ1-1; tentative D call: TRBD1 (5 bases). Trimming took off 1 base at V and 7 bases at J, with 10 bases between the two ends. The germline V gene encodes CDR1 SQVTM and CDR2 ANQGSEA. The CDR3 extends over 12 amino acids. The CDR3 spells CSVEVGGSEAFF. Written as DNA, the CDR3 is TGCAGCGTTGAAGTTGGGGGGAGTGAAGCTTTCTTT.

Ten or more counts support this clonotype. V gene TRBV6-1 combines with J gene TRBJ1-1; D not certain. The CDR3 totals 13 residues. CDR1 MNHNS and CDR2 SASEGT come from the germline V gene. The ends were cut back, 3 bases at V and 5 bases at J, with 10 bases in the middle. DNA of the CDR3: TGTGCCAGCAGTGAGGCCCCGGGAACTGAAGCTTTCTTT. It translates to CASSEAPGTEAFF.

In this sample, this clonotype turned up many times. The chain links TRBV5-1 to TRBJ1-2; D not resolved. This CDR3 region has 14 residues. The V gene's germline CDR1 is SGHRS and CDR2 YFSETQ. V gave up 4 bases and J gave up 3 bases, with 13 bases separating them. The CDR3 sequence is CASSRGSRDYGYTF. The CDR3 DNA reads TGCGCCAGCAGCCGAGGGTCCCGGGACTATGGCTACACCTTC. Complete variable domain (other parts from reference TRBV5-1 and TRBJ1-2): KAGVTQTPRYLIKTRGQQVTLSCSPISGHRSVSWYQQTPGQGLQFLFEYFSETQRNKGNFPGRFSGRQFSNSRSEMNVSTLELGDSALYLCASSRGSRDYGYTFGSGTRLTVV.

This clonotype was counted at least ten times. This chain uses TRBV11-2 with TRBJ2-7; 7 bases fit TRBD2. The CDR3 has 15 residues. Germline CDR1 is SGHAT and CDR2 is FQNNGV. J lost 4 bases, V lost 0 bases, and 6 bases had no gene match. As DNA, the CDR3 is TGTGCCAGCAGCTTAGAGGGACTACCCCTTTACGAGCAGTACTTC. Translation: CASSLEGLPLYEQYF.

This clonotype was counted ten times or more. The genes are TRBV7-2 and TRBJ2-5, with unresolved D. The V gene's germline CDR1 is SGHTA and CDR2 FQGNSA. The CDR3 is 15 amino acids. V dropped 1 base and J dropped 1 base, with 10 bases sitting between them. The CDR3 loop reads CASSLVTVLQETQYF. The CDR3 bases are TGTGCCAGCAGCTTAGTAACAGTCCTCCAAGAGACCCAGTACTTC. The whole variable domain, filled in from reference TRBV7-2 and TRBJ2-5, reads GAGVSQSPSNKVTEKGKDVELRCDPISGHTALYWYRQSLGQGLEFLIYFQGNSAPDKSGLPSDRFSAERTGGSVSTLTIQRTQQEDSAVYLCASSLVTVLQETQYFGPGTRLLVL.

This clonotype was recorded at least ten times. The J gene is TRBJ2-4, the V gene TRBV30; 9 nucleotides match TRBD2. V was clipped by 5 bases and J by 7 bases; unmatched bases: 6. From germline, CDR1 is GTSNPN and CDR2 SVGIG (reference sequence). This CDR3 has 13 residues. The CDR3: CAWEAGGPNIQYF. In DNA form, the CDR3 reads TGTGCCTGGGAAGCGGGGGGACCGAACATTCAGTACTTC.